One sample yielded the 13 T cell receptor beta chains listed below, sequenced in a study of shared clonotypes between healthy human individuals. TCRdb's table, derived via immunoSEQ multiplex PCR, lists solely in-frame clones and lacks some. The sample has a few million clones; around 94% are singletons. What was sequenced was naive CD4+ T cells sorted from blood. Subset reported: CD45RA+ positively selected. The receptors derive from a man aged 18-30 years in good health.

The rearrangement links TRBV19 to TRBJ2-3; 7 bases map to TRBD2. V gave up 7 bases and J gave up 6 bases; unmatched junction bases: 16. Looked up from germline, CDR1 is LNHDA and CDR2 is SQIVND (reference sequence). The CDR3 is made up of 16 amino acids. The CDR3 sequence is CASTTQGLQFADTQYF. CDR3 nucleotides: TGTGCCAGTACCACCCAGGGACTACAATTCGCGGATACGCAGTATTTT.

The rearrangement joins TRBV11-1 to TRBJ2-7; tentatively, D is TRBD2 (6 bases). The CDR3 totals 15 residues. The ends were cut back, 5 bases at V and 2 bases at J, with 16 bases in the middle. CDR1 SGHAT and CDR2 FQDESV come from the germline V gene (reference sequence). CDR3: CASSGWRTNPYEQYF. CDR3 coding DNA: TGTGCCAGCAGCGGGTGGCGGACTAACCCCTACGAGCAGTACTTC.

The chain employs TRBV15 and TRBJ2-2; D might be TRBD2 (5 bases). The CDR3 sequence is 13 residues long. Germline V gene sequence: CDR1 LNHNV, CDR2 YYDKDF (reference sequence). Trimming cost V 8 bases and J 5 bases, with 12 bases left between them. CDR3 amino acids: CATARGWTGELFF. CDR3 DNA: TGTGCCACCGCGAGAGGGTGGACCGGGGAGCTGTTTTTT.

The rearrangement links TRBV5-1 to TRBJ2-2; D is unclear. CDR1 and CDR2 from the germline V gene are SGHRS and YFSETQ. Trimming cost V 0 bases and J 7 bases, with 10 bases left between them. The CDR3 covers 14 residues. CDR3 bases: TGCGCCAGCAGCTTGGCCGAAGGAATCGGGGAGCTGTTTTTT. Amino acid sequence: CASSLAEGIGELFF.

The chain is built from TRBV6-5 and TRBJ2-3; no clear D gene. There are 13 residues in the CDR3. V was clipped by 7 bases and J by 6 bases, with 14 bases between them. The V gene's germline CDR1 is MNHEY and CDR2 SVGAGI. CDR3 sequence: CASTRTYGDTQYF. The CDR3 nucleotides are TGTGCCAGCACCAGGACCTATGGGGATACGCAGTATTTT.

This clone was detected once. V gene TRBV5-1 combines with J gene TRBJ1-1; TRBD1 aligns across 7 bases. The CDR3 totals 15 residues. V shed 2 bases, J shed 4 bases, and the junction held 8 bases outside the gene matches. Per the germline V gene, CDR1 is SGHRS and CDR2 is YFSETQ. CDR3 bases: TGCGCCAGCAGCTTTTTGACAGGGAGGGCCACTGAAGCTTTCTTT. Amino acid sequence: CASSFLTGRATEAFF. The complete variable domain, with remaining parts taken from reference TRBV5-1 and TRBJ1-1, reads KAGVTQTPRYLIKTRGQQVTLSCSPISGHRSVSWYQQTPGQGLQFLFEYFSETQRNKGNFPGRFSGRQFSNSRSEMNVSTLELGDSALYLCASSFLTGRATEAFFGQGTRLTVV.

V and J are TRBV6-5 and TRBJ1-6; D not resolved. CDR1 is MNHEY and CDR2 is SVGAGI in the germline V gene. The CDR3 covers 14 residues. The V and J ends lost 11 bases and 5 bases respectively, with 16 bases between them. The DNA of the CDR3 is TGTGCCTCAGCGTGGGCAGAAAATAATTCACCCCTCCACTTT. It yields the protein CASAWAENNSPLHF.

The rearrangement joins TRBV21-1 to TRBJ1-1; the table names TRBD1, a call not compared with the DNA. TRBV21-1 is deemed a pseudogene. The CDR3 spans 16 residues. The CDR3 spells CASSKWVRGQNTEAFF. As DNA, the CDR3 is TGTGCCAGCAGCAAATGGGTAAGGGGGCAAAACACTGAAGCTTTCTTT.

CDR3 amino acids: CASSRISSYEQYF. The CDR3, as DNA: TGTGCCAGCAGCAGAATAAGCTCCTACGAGCAGTACTTC. The V gene is TRBV5-4, the J gene TRBJ2-7; no clear D gene. The CDR3 is 13 residues long. Trimming shortened V by 4 bases and J by 0 bases, and 8 bases separated the two germline ends. The germline gives CDR1 SGHNT, CDR2 YYREEE (reference sequence).

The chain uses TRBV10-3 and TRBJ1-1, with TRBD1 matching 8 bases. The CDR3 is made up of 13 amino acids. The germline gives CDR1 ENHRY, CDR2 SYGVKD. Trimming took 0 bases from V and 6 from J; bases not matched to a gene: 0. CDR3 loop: CAISESTGAEAFF. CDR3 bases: TGTGCCATCAGTGAGTCGACAGGGGCTGAAGCTTTCTTT.

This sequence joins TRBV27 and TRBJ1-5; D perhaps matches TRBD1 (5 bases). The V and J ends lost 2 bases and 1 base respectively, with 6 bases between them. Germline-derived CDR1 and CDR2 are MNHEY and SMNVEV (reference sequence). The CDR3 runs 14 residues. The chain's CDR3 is CASSLEGSNQPQHF. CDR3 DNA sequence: TGTGCCAGCAGTTTAGAGGGGAGCAATCAGCCCCAGCATTTT.

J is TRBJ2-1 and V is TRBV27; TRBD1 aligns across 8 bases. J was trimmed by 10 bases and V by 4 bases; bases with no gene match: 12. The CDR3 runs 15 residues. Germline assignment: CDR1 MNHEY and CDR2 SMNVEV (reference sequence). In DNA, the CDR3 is TGTGCCAGCAGTTCGGGACAGGTGGTTCGAGCCGAGCAGTTCTTC. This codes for CASSSGQVVRAEQFF.

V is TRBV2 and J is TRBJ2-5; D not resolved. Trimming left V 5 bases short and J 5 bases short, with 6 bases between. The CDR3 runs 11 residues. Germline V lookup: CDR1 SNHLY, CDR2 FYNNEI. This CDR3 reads CASSRSETQYF. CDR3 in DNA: TGTGCCAGCAGTCGAAGTGAGACCCAGTACTTC.